Shown below are 32 T cell receptor beta chains from a single sample sequenced in a study of cytomegalovirus exposure and HLA in healthy donors. Primers for the PCR totalled 60 Vbeta and 13 Jbeta. Sequencing used immunoSEQ multiplex PCR; TCRdb keeps in-frame clones, though not all of them. The profile shows about 140,000 clones, around 82% of them singletons. Specimen: PBMCs. These receptors were obtained from a woman between 18 and 29 years old in good health and CMV-seropositive.

The rearrangement joins TRBV11-1 to TRBJ2-3, with 10 bases fitting TRBD1. The trim removed 3 bases at V and 4 bases at J, leaving 10 bases unmatched. The CDR3 contains 17 residues. From germline, CDR1 is SGHAT and CDR2 FQDESV (reference sequence). The CDR3 sequence is CASSLLPGQGFADTQYF. The CDR3 bases are TGTGCCAGCAGCTTGCTACCGGGACAGGGGTTTGCAGATACGCAGTATTTT.

This chain uses TRBV9 with TRBJ1-1; D remains ambiguous. Germline values: CDR1 SGDLS, CDR2 YYNGEE. The CDR3 loop spans 14 amino acids. The V and J ends lost 0 bases and 4 bases respectively, with 10 bases between them. The CDR3 here is CASSVEWGATEAFF. The CDR3, as DNA: TGTGCCAGCAGCGTAGAGTGGGGAGCCACTGAAGCTTTCTTT.

The chain uses TRBV28 and TRBJ2-3; D is unclear. Trimming left V 3 bases short and J 6 bases short, with 4 bases between. CDR3 length: 11 amino acids. The germline V gene has CDR1 MDHEN and CDR2 SYDVKM. The CDR3 loop is CASSFGDTQYF. The CDR3 bases are TGTGCCAGCAGTTTCGGGGATACGCAGTATTTT.

In its sample, this clone was seen once. The genes are TRBV19 and TRBJ1-5; D possibly corresponds to TRBD1 (5 bases). V dropped 0 bases and J dropped 2 bases, with 11 bases sitting between them. This CDR3 has 16 residues. Germline loops: CDR1 LNHDA, CDR2 SQIVND (reference sequence). The CDR3 DNA is TGTGCCAGTAGTATAGATCGGGGGATCCGCAATCAGCCCCAGCATTTT. This sequence encodes CASSIDRGIRNQPQHF.

The chain couples TRBV19 to TRBJ2-7; 11 bases align to TRBD1. With V trimmed by 7 bases and J by 3 bases, 2 bases remained unmatched. Germline CDR1 reads LNHDA; CDR2 reads SQIVND (reference sequence). This CDR3 has 13 residues. CDR3 sequence: CASKGQGVYEQYF. CDR3 coding DNA: TGTGCCAGTAAGGGACAGGGGGTCTACGAGCAGTACTTC.

The V gene is TRBV6-5, the J gene TRBJ2-3, with TRBD2 matching 7 bases. After removal of 2 bases from V and 2 bases from J, the junction contained 7 bases not matched to a gene. The V gene's germline CDR1 is MNHEY and CDR2 SVGAGI. The CDR3 is made up of 16 amino acids. The CDR3 region has the DNA TGTGCCAGCAGTTACGGCATGGGAGGGCTCACAGATACGCAGTATTTT. Protein sequence: CASSYGMGGLTDTQYF.

The genes are TRBV5-1 and TRBJ2-7; 7 bases agree with TRBD1. J was trimmed by 0 bases and V by 3 bases; bases with no gene match: 6. This CDR3 has 15 residues. Looked up from germline, CDR1 is SGHRS and CDR2 is YFSETQ. The CDR3, as DNA: TGCGCCAGCAGCTCCGGGACAGTTTTCTCCTACGAGCAGTACTTC. Its translation is CASSSGTVFSYEQYF.

The chain uses TRBV4-3 and TRBJ2-4; D possibly corresponds to TRBD1 (7 bases). The ends were cut back, 0 bases at V and 6 bases at J, with 18 bases in the middle. Germline CDR1 is LGHNA and CDR2 is YSLEER. CDR3 length equals 17 residues. CDR3: CASSQDAGQSSLNIQYF. CDR3 DNA: TGCGCCAGCAGCCAAGATGCGGGACAGAGTTCTTTAAACATTCAGTACTTC.

CDR3 residues: CASSVVWGQNTEAFF. The DNA for the CDR3 is TGTGCCAGCAGCGTAGTTTGGGGACAGAACACTGAAGCTTTCTTT. V usage is TRBV9 and J usage is TRBJ1-1; weak D call: TRBD1 (6 bases). There are 15 residues in the CDR3. Germline V lookup: CDR1 SGDLS, CDR2 YYNGEE. Trimming removed 0 bases from V and 1 base from J, with 10 bases in between.

J is TRBJ1-6 and V is TRBV19, with a possible D match to TRBD1 (5 bases). Germline V gene lookup returns CDR1 LNHDA and CDR2 SQIVND (reference sequence). The CDR3 contains 17 residues. Trimming cost V 3 bases and J 8 bases, with 20 bases left between them. The CDR3 sequence: CASSILFLGALDSPLHF. CDR3 DNA sequence: TGTGCCAGTAGTATTCTCTTCCTAGGGGCTCTTGATTCACCCCTCCACTTT.

The rearrangement uses TRBV2 and TRBJ1-5, with 8 bases that match TRBD1. Germline CDR1 and CDR2: SNHLY and FYNNEI. The V segment lost 6 bases and the J segment 3 bases; nucleotides outside the gene matches: 4. The CDR3 consists of 14 residues. For the CDR3, the DNA is TGTGCCAGCAGGGGGACAGGAATCAATCAGCCCCAGCATTTT. Translating gives CASRGTGINQPQHF.

This clone was detected once. J is TRBJ2-1 and V is TRBV19; maybe TRBD2 (5 bases). Trimming pared 1 base from V and 6 bases from J, leaving 10 bases between. Germline assignment: CDR1 LNHDA and CDR2 SQIVND (reference sequence). This CDR3 has 14 amino acids. CDR3 bases: TGTGCCAGTAGTATAGTGGGAGCCCTCAATGAGCAGTTCTTC. It yields the protein CASSIVGALNEQFF.

This clone was recorded only once. The chain links TRBV28 to TRBJ2-1; 9 nucleotides align to TRBD1. With V trimmed by 7 bases and J by 6 bases, 10 bases remained unmatched. Per germline, CDR1 MDHEN and CDR2 SYDVKM. The CDR3 has 15 residues. For the CDR3, the DNA is TGTGCCAGCACACCTTCGGGACAGGGTATCAATGAGCAGTTCTTC. Its translation: CASTPSGQGINEQFF.

The CDR3 coding sequence is TGTGCCACCAGCAGTGGGGCCCCCCGAGCGGGGGGGCAGATTGATACGCAGTATTTT. Amino acid sequence: CATSSGAPRAGGQIDTQYF. The chain recombines TRBV15 with TRBJ2-3; 10 bases align to TRBD2. The germline V gene encodes CDR1 LNHNV and CDR2 YYDKDF (reference sequence). The CDR3 contains 19 residues. Trimming cost V 3 bases and J 6 bases; bases outside gene matches: 18.

This chain connects TRBV14 to TRBJ2-4; the D gene is possibly TRBD2 (6 bases). Germline V gives CDR1 SGHDN, CDR2 FVKESK. The V gene lost 2 bases and the J gene lost 3 bases, with 11 bases spanning the gap. The CDR3 covers 15 residues. This CDR3 is CASSQIGEVKNIQYF. The CDR3 DNA sequence: TGTGCCAGCAGCCAAATCGGGGAGGTCAAAAACATTCAGTACTTC.

The chain carries TRBV10-1 and TRBJ2-3; D possibly corresponds to TRBD2 (5 bases). Germline V gives CDR1 WNHNN, CDR2 SYGVQD (reference sequence). Trimming shortened V by 0 bases and J by 0 bases, and 10 bases separated the two germline ends. The CDR3 is made up of 16 amino acids. In DNA form, the CDR3 reads TGCGCCAGCAGTGAGTCCCTCCGCGGGAGCACAGATACGCAGTATTTT. Protein: CASSESLRGSTDTQYF.

The sample holds a few counts of this clone. The chain uses TRBV10-1 and TRBJ1-1; the match to TRBD1 covers 7 bases. Germline trimming cut 6 bases from V and 4 bases from J; bases unmatched to any gene: 5. Per germline, CDR1 WNHNN and CDR2 SYGVQD (reference sequence). This CDR3 has 13 residues. This CDR3 is CASRRQGSTEAFF. For the CDR3, the DNA is TGCGCCAGCAGAAGACAGGGAAGCACTGAAGCTTTCTTT.

The chain has TRBV10-2 and TRBJ2-1; D unresolved. Trimming stripped 3 bases from V and 8 bases from J, with 11 bases between. The CDR3 extends over 13 amino acids. CDR1 is WSHSY and CDR2 is SAAADI in the germline V gene. The DNA of the CDR3 is TGCGCCAGCAGTGAATCAGGTTACCATGAGCAGTTCTTC. Its protein is CASSESGYHEQFF.

V gene TRBV28 combines with J gene TRBJ2-3, with 10 bases fitting TRBD2. Trimming removed 5 bases from V and 7 bases from J; junction bases left unmatched: 9. The germline V gene encodes CDR1 MDHEN and CDR2 SYDVKM. This CDR3 region has 15 residues. The CDR3 is CASSATSGVGYTQYF. As DNA, the CDR3 is TGTGCCAGCAGTGCTACTAGCGGGGTAGGATATACGCAGTATTTT. The full variable domain, in which reference TRBV28 and TRBJ2-3 provide the parts outside the CDR3, is DVKVTQSSRYLVKRTGEKVFLECVQDMDHENMFWYRQDPGLGLRLIYFSYDVKMKEKGDIPEGYSVSREKKERFSLILESASTNQTSMYLCASSATSGVGYTQYFGPGTRLTVL.

The chain joins TRBV11-2 to TRBJ1-1; D uncertain. The CDR3 length is 14 residues. Looked up from germline, CDR1 is SGHAT and CDR2 is FQNNGV. Trimming took off 3 bases at V and 2 bases at J, with 10 bases between the two ends. For the CDR3, the DNA is TGTGCCAGCAGCTTGGGCAGAACTAACACTGAAGCTTTCTTT. Encoded protein: CASSLGRTNTEAFF.

The chain carries TRBV30 and TRBJ1-6, with 9 bases matching TRBD1. The CDR3 contains 16 residues. Germline V lookup: CDR1 GTSNPN, CDR2 SVGIG (reference sequence). Germline trimming cut 0 bases from V and 6 bases from J; bases unmatched to any gene: 6. The CDR3 bases are TGTGCCTGGAGTGTGAACAGGGGGCTAGGTAATTCACCCCTCCACTTT. As protein: CAWSVNRGLGNSPLHF.

The chain joins TRBV5-1 to TRBJ2-2, with D unclear. This CDR3 spans 13 amino acids. Trimming shortened V by 2 bases and J by 3 bases, and 5 bases separated the two germline ends. The germline CDR1 and CDR2 sequences are SGHRS and YFSETQ. The CDR3 is CASSFEDTGELFF. The CDR3 DNA is TGCGCCAGCAGCTTCGAGGACACCGGGGAGCTGTTTTTT.

The V call is TRBV4-1, the J call TRBJ1-6, with TRBD1 matching over 7 bases. Losses at the gene ends were 1 base for V and 10 bases for J; bases not matched to a gene: 13. Looked up from germline, CDR1 is MGHRA and CDR2 is YSYEKL. The CDR3 length is 17 residues. The CDR3 sequence: CASSQGRQGKLGSPLHF. For the CDR3, the DNA is TGCGCCAGCAGCCAAGGCCGACAGGGAAAACTGGGGTCACCCCTCCACTTT.

This clone was observed a single time. The chain has TRBV6-5 and TRBJ2-3; 9 bases agree with TRBD1. This CDR3 comprises 16 residues. CDR1 and CDR2 from the germline V gene are MNHEY and SVGAGI. V gave up 3 bases and J gave up 0 bases; unmatched junction bases: 4. CDR3 region: CASSYGTGTSTDTQYF. In DNA, the CDR3 is TGTGCCAGCAGTTATGGGACAGGGACTAGCACAGATACGCAGTATTTT.

The chain is built from TRBV15 and TRBJ2-3, with a possible D match to TRBD1 (6 bases). The ends were cut back, 5 bases at V and 0 bases at J, with 15 bases in the middle. Germline V gene data show CDR1 as LNHNV and CDR2 as YYDKDF (reference sequence). The CDR3 length is 16 residues. In DNA form, the CDR3 reads TGTGCCACCAGCTCAGAGGACAGCTCCAGCACAGATACGCAGTATTTT. This encodes CATSSEDSSSTDTQYF.

This chain joins TRBV25-1 and TRBJ1-1; 9 positions agree with TRBD1. CDR1 and CDR2 from the germline V gene are MGHDK and SYGVNS. CDR3 size: 17 residues. J was trimmed by 0 bases and V by 6 bases; bases with no gene match: 11. CDR3 residues: CASREGGQGGVNTEAFF. The CDR3 region has the DNA TGTGCCAGCAGAGAGGGGGGACAGGGCGGAGTGAACACTGAAGCTTTCTTT.

This sequence joins TRBV4-1 and TRBJ2-7; D is possibly TRBD2 (6 bases). The CDR3 covers 16 residues. Trimming stripped 3 bases from V and 3 bases from J, with 18 bases between. In germline, CDR1 is MGHRA, CDR2 YSYEKL. This CDR3 reads CASSQSGLPFNYEQYF. CDR3 sequence (DNA): TGCGCCAGCAGCCAGAGCGGACTACCGTTTAACTACGAGCAGTACTTC.

A few counts support this clone. V and J are TRBV7-9 and TRBJ2-5; D is undetermined. The germline gives CDR1 SEHNR, CDR2 FQNEAQ (reference sequence). The germline V and J ends were trimmed by 6 bases and 5 bases, with 16 bases remaining between them. The CDR3 totals 14 residues. In DNA, the CDR3 is TGTGCCAGCAGTTTCGACCGTGGAGTGGAGACCCAGTACTTC. It specifies CASSFDRGVETQYF.

This chain connects TRBV21-1 to TRBJ1-5; the table assigns TRBD1, which was not confirmed against the DNA. TRBV21-1 represents a pseudogene. The CDR3 runs 17 residues. CDR3 DNA: TGTGCCAGCACCGCCGCCCGGACAGGGACGGGCAATCAGCCCCAGCATTTT. Protein: CASTAARTGTGNQPQHF.

This clone was seen once. This chain connects TRBV28 to TRBJ1-5; 8 bases line up with TRBD1. CDR3 length: 14 residues. The junction had 8 bases not matched to a gene; V was cut back by 6 bases and J by 7 bases. Germline V gene data show CDR1 as MDHEN and CDR2 as SYDVKM. CDR3 in DNA: TGTGCCAGCAGGTCGACAGGGGAGCGCCAGCCCCAGCATTTT. Its protein is CASRSTGERQPQHF.

The rearrangement joins TRBV18 to TRBJ1-6; D gene unclear. The CDR3 is 15 amino acids. Per germline, CDR1 KGHSH and CDR2 LQKENI. Trimming cost V 3 bases and J 8 bases, with 14 bases left between them. Here the CDR3 DNA reads TGTGCCAGCTCACCGAGGAATGGTGGAGATTCACCCCTCCACTTT. Protein: CASSPRNGGDSPLHF.

The chain has TRBV15 and TRBJ2-1, with a possible D match to TRBD2 (5 bases). V lost 7 bases, J lost 2 bases, and 9 bases lay in between. Germline CDR1 reads LNHNV; CDR2 reads YYDKDF (reference sequence). The length of the CDR3 is 13 residues. CDR3 DNA sequence: TGTGCCACCACTCGGGAAGCCTACAATGAGCAGTTCTTC. This encodes CATTREAYNEQFF.